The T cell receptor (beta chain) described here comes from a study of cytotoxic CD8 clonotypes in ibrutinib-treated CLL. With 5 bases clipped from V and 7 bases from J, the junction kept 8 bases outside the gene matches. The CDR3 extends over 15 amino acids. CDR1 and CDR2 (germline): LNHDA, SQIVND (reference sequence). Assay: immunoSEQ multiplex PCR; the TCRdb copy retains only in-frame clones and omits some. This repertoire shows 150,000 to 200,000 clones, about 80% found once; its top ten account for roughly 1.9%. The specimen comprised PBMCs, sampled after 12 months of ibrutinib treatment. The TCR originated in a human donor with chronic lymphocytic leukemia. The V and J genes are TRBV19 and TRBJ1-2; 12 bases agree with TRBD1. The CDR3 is CASSLGTGGVGGYTF. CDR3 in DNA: TGTGCCAGTAGTCTTGGGACAGGGGGCGTTGGTGGCTACACCTTC.